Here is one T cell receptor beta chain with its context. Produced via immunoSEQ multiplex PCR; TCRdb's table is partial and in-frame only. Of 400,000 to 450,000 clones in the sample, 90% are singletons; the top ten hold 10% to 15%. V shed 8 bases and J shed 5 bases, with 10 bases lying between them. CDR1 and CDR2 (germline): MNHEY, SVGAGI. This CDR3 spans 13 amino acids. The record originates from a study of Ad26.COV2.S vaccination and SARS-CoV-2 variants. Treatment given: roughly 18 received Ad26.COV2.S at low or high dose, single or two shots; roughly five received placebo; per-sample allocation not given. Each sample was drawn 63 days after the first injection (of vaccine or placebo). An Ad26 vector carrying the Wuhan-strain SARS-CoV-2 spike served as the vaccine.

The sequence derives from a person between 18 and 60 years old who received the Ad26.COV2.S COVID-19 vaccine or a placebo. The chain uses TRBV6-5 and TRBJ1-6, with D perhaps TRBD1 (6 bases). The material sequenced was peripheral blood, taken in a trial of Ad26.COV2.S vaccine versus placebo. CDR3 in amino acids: CASGGQDNSPLHF. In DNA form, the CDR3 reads TGTGCCAGCGGGGGGCAGGATAATTCACCCCTCCACTTT.